This T cell receptor beta chain was recorded in a study of T cells in Graves' hyperthyroidism and ophthalmopathy. The CDR3 spans 12 residues. V was pared by 6 bases and J by 10 bases, with 13 bases between. The germline gives CDR1 SNHLY, CDR2 FYNNEI. Researchers amplified the TCR beta CDR3 regions from RNA transcripts. The HTBI primer set served for first-round RT-PCR of the TCR CDR3. TCRdb processed the multiplex PCR reads anew with MiXCR; each CDR3 protein has one entry. The data contain hundreds of thousands of distinct CDR3 sequences, less than 25% of them singletons. What was sequenced was blood. The V call is TRBV2, the J call TRBJ2-1; D gene ambiguous. The clonotype comes from a man younger than 40 with Graves' ophthalmopathy. The CDR3 DNA reads as TGTGCCAGCAGCCTACAGTTGTGGGAGCAGTTCTTC. This gives the protein CASSLQLWEQFF.